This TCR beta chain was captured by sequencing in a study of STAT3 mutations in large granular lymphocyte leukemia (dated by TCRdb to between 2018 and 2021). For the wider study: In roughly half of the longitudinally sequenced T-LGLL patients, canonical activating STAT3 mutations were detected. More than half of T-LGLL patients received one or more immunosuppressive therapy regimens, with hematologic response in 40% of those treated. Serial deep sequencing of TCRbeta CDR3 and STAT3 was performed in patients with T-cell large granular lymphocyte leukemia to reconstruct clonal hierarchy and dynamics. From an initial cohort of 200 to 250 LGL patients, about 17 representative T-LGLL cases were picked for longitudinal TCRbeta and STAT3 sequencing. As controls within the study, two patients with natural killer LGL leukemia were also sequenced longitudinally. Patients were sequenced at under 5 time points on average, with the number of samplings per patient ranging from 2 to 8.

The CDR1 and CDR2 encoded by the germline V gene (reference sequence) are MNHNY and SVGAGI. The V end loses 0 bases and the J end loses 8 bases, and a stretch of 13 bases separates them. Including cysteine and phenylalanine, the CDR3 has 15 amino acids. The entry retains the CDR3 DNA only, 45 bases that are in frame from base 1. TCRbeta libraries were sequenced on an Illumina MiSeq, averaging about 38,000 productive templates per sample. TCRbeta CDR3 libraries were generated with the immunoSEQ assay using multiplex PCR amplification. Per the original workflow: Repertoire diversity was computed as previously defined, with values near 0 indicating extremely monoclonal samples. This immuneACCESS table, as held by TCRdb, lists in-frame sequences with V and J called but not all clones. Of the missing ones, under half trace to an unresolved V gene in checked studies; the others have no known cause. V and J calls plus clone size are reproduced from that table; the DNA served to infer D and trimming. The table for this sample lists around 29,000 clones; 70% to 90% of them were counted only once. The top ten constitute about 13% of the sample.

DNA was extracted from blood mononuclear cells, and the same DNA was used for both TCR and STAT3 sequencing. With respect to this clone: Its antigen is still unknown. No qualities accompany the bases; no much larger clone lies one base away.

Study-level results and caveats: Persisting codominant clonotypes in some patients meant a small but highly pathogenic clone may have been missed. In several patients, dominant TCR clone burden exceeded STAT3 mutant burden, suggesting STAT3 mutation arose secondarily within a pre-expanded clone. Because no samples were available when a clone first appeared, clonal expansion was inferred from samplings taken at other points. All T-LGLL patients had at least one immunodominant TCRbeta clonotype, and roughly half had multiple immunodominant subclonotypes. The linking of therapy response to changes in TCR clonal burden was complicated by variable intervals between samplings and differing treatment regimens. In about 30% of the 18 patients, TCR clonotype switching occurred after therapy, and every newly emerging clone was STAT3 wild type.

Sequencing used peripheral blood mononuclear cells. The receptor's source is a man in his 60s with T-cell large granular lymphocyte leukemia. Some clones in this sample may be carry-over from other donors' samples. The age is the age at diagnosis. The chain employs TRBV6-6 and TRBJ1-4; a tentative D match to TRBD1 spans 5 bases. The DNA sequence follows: TGTGCCAGCAGTTACTCATCCGGGAAGGGGGAAAAACTGTTTTTT. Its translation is CASSYSSGKGEKLFF.